This T cell receptor (beta chain) was obtained from a study of PD-L1 blockade in urothelial cancer. At the level of the study: Blood was tested 3 weeks (second dose) and 6 weeks into treatment.

Time point meaning: peripheral blood 6 weeks after treatment start. There were between 1 and 8 samples from each patient, taken pretreatment and on-treatment. Clones were sequenced by immunoSEQ multiplex PCR, and TCRdb holds only the in-frame ones, with some missing. The data contain approximately 93,000 clones, approximately 87% of them singletons. Concerning this clone itself: At one end the junction does not follow the germline gene, possibly because of a read error.

The CDR3 totals 15 residues. Germline V gene sequence: CDR1 SGHVS, CDR2 FNYEAQ. The receptor comes from an older man with urothelial cancer. The sequencing here drew on PBMCs, taken around atezolizumab (anti-PD-L1) treatment. The rearrangement links TRBV7-6 to TRBJ2-5; 12 positions match TRBD2. The CDR3 reads CASSLAGGIQETQYF. CDR3 coding DNA: TGTGCCAGCAGCCTAGCGGGGGGGATCCAAGAGACCCAGTACTTC.